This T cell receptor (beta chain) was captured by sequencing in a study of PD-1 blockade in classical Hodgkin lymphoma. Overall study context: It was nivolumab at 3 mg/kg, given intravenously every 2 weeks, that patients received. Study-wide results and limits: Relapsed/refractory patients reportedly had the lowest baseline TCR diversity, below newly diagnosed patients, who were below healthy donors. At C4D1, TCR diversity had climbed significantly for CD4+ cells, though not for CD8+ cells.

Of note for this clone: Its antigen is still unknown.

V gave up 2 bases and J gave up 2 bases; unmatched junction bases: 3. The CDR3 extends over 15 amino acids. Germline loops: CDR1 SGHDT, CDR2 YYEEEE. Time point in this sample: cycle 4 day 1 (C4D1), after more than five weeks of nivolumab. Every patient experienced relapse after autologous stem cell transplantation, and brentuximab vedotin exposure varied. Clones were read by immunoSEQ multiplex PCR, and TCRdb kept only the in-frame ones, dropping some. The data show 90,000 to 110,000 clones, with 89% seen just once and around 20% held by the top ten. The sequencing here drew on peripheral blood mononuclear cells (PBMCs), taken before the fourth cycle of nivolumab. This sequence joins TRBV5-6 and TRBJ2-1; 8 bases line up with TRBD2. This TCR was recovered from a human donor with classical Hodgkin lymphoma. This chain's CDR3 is CASSLKAGAYNEQFF. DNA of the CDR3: TGTGCCAGCAGCTTAAAAGCGGGAGCCTACAATGAGCAGTTCTTC.